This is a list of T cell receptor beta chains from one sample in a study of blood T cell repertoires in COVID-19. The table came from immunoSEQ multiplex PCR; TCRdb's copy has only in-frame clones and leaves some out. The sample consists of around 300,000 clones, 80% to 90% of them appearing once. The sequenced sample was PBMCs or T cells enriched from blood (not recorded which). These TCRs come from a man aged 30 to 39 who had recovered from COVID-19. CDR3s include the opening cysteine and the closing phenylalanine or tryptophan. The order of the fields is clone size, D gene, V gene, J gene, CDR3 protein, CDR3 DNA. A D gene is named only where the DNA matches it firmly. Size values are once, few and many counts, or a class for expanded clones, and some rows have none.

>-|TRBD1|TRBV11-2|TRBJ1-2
CASSLDAGTGAYGYTF
TGTGCCAGCAGCTTAGATGCTGGAACAGGGGCCTATGGCTACACCTTC
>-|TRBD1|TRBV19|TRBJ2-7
CASSTGTASYEQYF
TGTGCCAGTAGCACCGGGACAGCCTCCTACGAGCAGTACTTC
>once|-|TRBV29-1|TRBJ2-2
CSVAKVTNTGELFF
TGCAGCGTTGCTAAAGTAACGAACACCGGGGAGCTGTTTTTT
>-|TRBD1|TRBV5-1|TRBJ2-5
CASSSGRDRGSWTQYF
TGCGCCAGCAGCTCGGGTCGGGACAGGGGGTCATGGACCCAGTACTTC
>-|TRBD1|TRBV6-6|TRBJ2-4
CASRSTGDKNIQYF
TGTGCCAGCAGATCCACAGGGGACAAAAACATTCAGTACTTC
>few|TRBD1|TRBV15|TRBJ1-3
CATSSHPGQGAVGNTIYF
TGTGCCACCAGCTCTCACCCGGGACAGGGGGCGGTTGGAAACACCATATATTTT
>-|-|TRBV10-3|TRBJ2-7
CASKSSYEQYF
TGTGCCAGCAAGAGCTCCTACGAGCAGTACTTC
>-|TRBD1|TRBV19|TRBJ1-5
CASSRDRVGAQHF
TGTGCCAGTAGTAGGGACAGGGTGGGGGCCCAGCATTTT
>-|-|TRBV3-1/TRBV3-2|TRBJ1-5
CASSPRGGEYSNQPQHF
TGTGCCAGCAGCCCCCGCGGTGGGGAGTATAGCAATCAGCCCCAGCATTTT
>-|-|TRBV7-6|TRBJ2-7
CASSLKRGAGYEQYF
TGTGCCAGCAGCTTAAAACGGGGGGCTGGCTACGAGCAGTACTTC
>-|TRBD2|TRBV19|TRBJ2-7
CASSSRTSGIYYEQYF
TGTGCCAGTAGTTCCCGGACTAGCGGAATCTACTACGAGCAGTACTTC
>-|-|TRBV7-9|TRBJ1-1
CASSPEVPPEAFF
TGTGCCAGCAGCCCCGAGGTTCCACCAGAAGCTTTCTTT
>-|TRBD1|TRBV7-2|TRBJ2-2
CASSHGTGDIGELFF
TGTGCCAGCAGCCACGGGACAGGGGATATCGGGGAGCTGTTTTTT
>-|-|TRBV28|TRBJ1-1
CASSLRGNTEAFF
TGTGCCAGCAGTCTCAGGGGGAACACTGAAGCTTTCTTT
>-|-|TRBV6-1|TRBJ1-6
CASSEAGQNNSPLHF
TGTGCCAGCAGTGAAGCTGGACAGAATAATTCACCCCTCCACTTT
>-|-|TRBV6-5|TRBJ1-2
CASSPRPGEGYTF
TGTGCCAGCAGTCCACGGCCGGGTGAAGGCTACACCTTC
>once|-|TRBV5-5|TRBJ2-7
CASSTPGVDYEQYF
TGTGCCAGCAGCACACCGGGAGTGGATTACGAGCAGTACTTC
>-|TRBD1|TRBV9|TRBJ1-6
CASSPREGARNSPLHF
TGTGCCAGCAGCCCACGGGAGGGGGCTCGTAATTCACCCCTCCACTTT
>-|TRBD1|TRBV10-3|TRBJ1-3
CAISQPGQGAGNTIYF
TGTGCCATCAGCCAGCCAGGACAGGGGGCTGGAAACACCATATATTTT
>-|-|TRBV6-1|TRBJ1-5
CASSDRESNQPQHF
TGTGCCAGCAGTGACAGGGAATCCAATCAGCCCCAGCATTTT
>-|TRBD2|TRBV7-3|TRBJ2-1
CASSLGLGYNEQFF
TGTGCCAGCAGCTTGGGACTAGGGTACAATGAGCAGTTCTTC
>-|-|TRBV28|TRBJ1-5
CASRKQGSNQPQHF
TGTGCCAGCAGAAAACAGGGTTCTAATCAGCCCCAGCATTTT
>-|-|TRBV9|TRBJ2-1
CASSVGTRRDNEQFF
TGTGCCAGCAGCGTTGGTACGCGGCGAGACAATGAGCAGTTCTTC
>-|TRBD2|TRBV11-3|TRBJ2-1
CASSLGSGGADNEQFF
TGTGCCAGCAGCTTAGGTAGCGGGGGGGCAGACAATGAGCAGTTCTTC
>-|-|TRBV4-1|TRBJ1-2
CASSQDHQGYGYTF
TGCGCCAGCAGCCAAGACCACCAGGGGTACGGCTACACCTTC
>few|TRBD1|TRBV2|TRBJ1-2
CASSLRGLSYGYTF
TGTGCCAGCAGCCTCAGGGGGCTTTCCTATGGCTACACCTTC
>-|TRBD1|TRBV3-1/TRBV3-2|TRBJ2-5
CASSPSRDRVMETQYF
TGTGCCAGCAGCCCGTCCCGGGACAGGGTAATGGAGACCCAGTACTTC
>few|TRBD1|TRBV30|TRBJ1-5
CAWSPGTGAYQPQHF
TGTGCCTGGAGCCCCGGGACAGGGGCTTATCAGCCCCAGCATTTT
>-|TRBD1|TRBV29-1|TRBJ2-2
CSVKEQGVFGELFF
TGCAGCGTCAAGGAACAGGGGGTATTTGGGGAGCTGTTTTTT
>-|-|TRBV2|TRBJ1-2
CASSEAPHRENNYGYTF
TGTGCCAGCAGTGAAGCGCCCCACAGGGAAAATAACTATGGCTACACCTTC
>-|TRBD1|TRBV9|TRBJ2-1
CASKPTVETGIDEQFF
TGTGCCAGCAAACCAACCGTAGAGACAGGGATTGATGAGCAGTTCTTC
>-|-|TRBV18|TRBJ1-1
CASSPRGQNTEAFF
TGTGCCAGCTCACCACGAGGACAGAACACTGAAGCTTTCTTT
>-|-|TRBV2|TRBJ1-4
CAKCLYPGHTNEKLFF
TGTGCCAAATGTTTATATCCGGGACACACTAATGAAAAACTGTTTTTT
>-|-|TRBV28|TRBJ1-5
CASSSPGATSNQPQHF
TGTGCCAGCAGTTCTCCAGGGGCCACTAGCAATCAGCCCCAGCATTTT
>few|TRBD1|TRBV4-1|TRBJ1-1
CASSQETGRAFF
TGCGCCAGCAGCCAAGAGACAGGGAGAGCTTTCTTT
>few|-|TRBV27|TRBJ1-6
CASSLGNPTYNSPLHF
TGTGCCAGCAGTTTAGGCAATCCGACCTATAATTCACCCCTCCACTTT
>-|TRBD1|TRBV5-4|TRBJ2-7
CASSSPSRGTGAAEQYF
TGTGCCAGCAGCTCACCCAGCCGTGGGACAGGGGCGGCCGAGCAGTACTTC
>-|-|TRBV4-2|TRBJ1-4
CASSQDRYGREKLFF
TGTGCCAGCAGCCAAGATCGGTACGGTCGAGAAAAACTGTTTTTT
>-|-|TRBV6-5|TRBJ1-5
CASSLGRDQPQHF
TGTGCCAGCAGTTTAGGCAGGGATCAGCCCCAGCATTTT
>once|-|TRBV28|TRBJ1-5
CASSPQYRSNQPQHF
TGTGCCAGCAGTCCACAGTATAGGAGCAATCAGCCCCAGCATTTT
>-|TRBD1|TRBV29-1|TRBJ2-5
CSPNPGQGFSVYQETQYF
TGCAGCCCTAACCCGGGACAGGGATTTAGCGTGTACCAAGAGACCCAGTACTTC
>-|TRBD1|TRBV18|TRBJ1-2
CASSPPQGNYGYTF
TGTGCCAGCTCACCACCACAGGGGAACTATGGCTACACCTTC
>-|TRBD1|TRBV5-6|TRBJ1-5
CASSYDRGQPQHF
TGTGCCAGCAGCTACGACAGGGGGCAGCCCCAGCATTTT